This T cell receptor beta chain was recovered during a study of blood T cell repertoires in COVID-19. Study in general: Nucleic acid was either cDNA or gDNA, and it came from T cells, B-cell-depleted T cells, or PBMCs.

TCRdb's table, derived via immunoSEQ multiplex PCR, lists solely in-frame clones and lacks some. The sample consists of fewer than 350,000 clones, about 93% of them appearing once. Patients in Seattle were enrolled during active infection, then followed longitudinally. Only a few counts were recorded for this clone. The junction had 10 bases not matched to a gene; V was cut back by 3 bases and J by 10 bases. In germline, CDR1 is MGHRA, CDR2 YSYEKL. This CDR3 spans 17 amino acids. This receptor was taken from a woman aged 30 to 39 with COVID-19, enrolled during active disease. The specimen sequenced was peripheral blood. The rearrangement joins TRBV4-1 to TRBJ1-6; 12 nucleotides line up with TRBD1. The CDR3 sequence: CASSQGTGGNALSPLHF. CDR3 bases: TGCGCCAGCAGCCAGGGGACAGGGGGCAATGCGCTCTCACCCCTCCACTTT.